The 13 T cell receptor beta chains given below trace back to one sample, sequenced in a study of CD8 T cells in ankylosing spondylitis. In TCRdb, the 5' RACE reads were re-called with MiXCR into one record per CDR3 protein. The top ten clones hold less than 20% of a sample with some 400,000 distinct CDR3 sequences, around 24% of them seen once. Regarding the study as a whole: The study identified a TCR beta motif of several highly homologous variants that appeared characteristic of ankylosing spondylitis blood.

No antigen has been assigned to these receptors. The sample comprised blood, either unsorted or a sorted T cell fraction (not recorded which). The receptor source for this set is a male donor with ankylosing spondylitis.

In its sample, this clonotype was seen a few times. The chain carries TRBV18 and TRBJ2-5; 8 bases fit TRBD1. V trimming: 3 bases; J trimming: 2 bases; junction bases outside the gene matches: 2. CDR3 length: 14 residues. Germline V gives CDR1 KGHSH, CDR2 LQKENI. Here the CDR3 reads CASSPNRGQETQYF. The CDR3 DNA reads TGTGCCAGCTCACCGAACAGGGGGCAAGAGACCCAGTACTTC.

This chain joins TRBV5-1 and TRBJ2-3; 11 bases are a match to TRBD2. The J segment lost 2 bases and the V segment lost 4 bases, leaving 9 bases of the junction unmatched. There are 17 residues in the CDR3. Germline values: CDR1 SGHRS, CDR2 YFSETQ. The CDR3 is CASSATLLAGDTDTQYF. The CDR3 DNA reads TGCGCCAGCAGCGCGACCCTACTAGCGGGGGACACAGATACGCAGTATTTT.

This clonotype was detected only a few times. V is TRBV20-1 and J is TRBJ2-7; maybe TRBD2 (6 bases). Looked up from germline, CDR1 is DFQATT and CDR2 is SNEGSKA (reference sequence). This CDR3 region has 17 residues. Trimming cost V 2 bases and J 4 bases, with 24 bases left between them. This chain's CDR3 is CSARILLGGRIDYEQYF. The CDR3 DNA reads TGCAGTGCTAGAATTCTACTAGGAGGGAGGATAGATTACGAGCAGTACTTC.

CDR3 residues: CASSFAGSYNEQFF. CDR3 coding DNA: TGTGCCAGCAGCTTCGCGGGGTCCTACAATGAGCAGTTCTTC. V and J are TRBV7-9 and TRBJ2-1; tentative D call: TRBD2 (6 bases). CDR1 is SEHNR, CDR2 FQNEAQ, per germline (reference sequence). V lost 3 bases and J 1 base, leaving 7 bases between the germline ends. This CDR3 comprises 14 residues.

This clonotype was counted many times. The J gene is TRBJ1-1, the V gene TRBV29-1, with 7 bases that match TRBD1. V lost 7 bases, J lost 2 bases, and 7 bases stayed unmatched. Per the germline V gene, CDR1 is SQVTM and CDR2 is ANQGSEA. The CDR3 spans 13 residues. The CDR3 spells CSADRASNTEAFF. The CDR3 coding sequence is TGCAGCGCCGACAGGGCGTCAAACACTGAAGCTTTCTTT.

The chain carries TRBV7-2 and TRBJ1-3; TRBD1 might be the D (5 bases). V was pared by 6 bases and J by 8 bases, with 20 bases between. Per germline, CDR1 SGHTA and CDR2 FQGNSA. The CDR3 loop spans 15 amino acids. The CDR3 DNA sequence: TGTGCCAGCAGTCCGACCCGGACGGTGGGGGACACCATATATTTT. It encodes CASSPTRTVGDTIYF.

This clonotype was detected ten times or more. The J gene is TRBJ1-5, the V gene TRBV5-1; D not resolved. Per germline, CDR1 SGHRS and CDR2 YFSETQ. Trimming removed 6 bases at V and 0 bases at J, with 13 bases between. This CDR3 region has 15 residues. CDR3: CASTPGPNSNQPQHF. The CDR3 DNA reads as TGCGCCAGCACCCCCGGCCCGAATAGCAATCAGCCCCAGCATTTT.

This clonotype has a handful of counts. J is TRBJ2-5 and V is TRBV20-1; 11 positions match TRBD1. Per the germline V gene, CDR1 is DFQATT and CDR2 is SNEGSKA (reference sequence). The CDR3 has 17 amino acids. J gave up 5 bases and V 4 bases, and 15 bases lay outside the gene matches. The CDR3 reads CSATGTPGQGAAETQYF. CDR3 DNA sequence: TGCAGTGCTACGGGGACCCCTGGACAGGGGGCTGCGGAGACCCAGTACTTC.

V and J are TRBV7-6 and TRBJ2-7; tentative D call: TRBD1 (6 bases). There are 12 residues in the CDR3. CDR1 SGHVS and CDR2 FNYEAQ come from the germline V gene. V lost 5 bases and J lost 9, with 14 bases in between. CDR3 sequence reads: CASSTGQTLQYF. DNA for the CDR3: TGTGCCAGCAGCACAGGACAGACCTTGCAGTACTTC. The entire variable domain, with the rest obtained from reference TRBV7-6 and TRBJ2-7, is as follows: GAGVSQSPRYKVTKRGQDVALRCDPISGHVSLYWYRQALGQGPEFLTYFNYEAQQDKSGLPNDRFSAERPEGSISTLTIQRTEQRDSAMYRCASSTGQTLQYFGPGTRLTVT.

In its sample, this clonotype was seen a few times. The genes are TRBV5-8 and TRBJ1-2; 7 bases match TRBD1. The CDR3 sequence is 16 residues long. CDR1 is SGHTS, CDR2 YDEGEE, per germline. With 0 bases clipped from V and 0 bases from J, the junction kept 5 bases outside the gene matches. CDR3 in amino acids: CASSLGDSLANYGYTF. The CDR3 coding sequence is TGTGCCAGCAGCTTGGGGGACAGCCTAGCTAACTATGGCTACACCTTC. The complete variable domain, with remaining parts taken from reference TRBV5-8 and TRBJ1-2, reads EAGVTQSPTHLIKTRGQQATLRCSPISGHTSVYWYQQALGLGLQFLLWYDEGEERNRGNFPPRFSGRQFPNYSSELNVNALELEDSALYLCASSLGDSLANYGYTFGSGTRLTVV.

The sample holds a few counts of this clonotype. The chain is built from TRBV29-1 and TRBJ1-1; TRBD1 might be the D (5 bases). Trimming pared 6 bases from V and 5 bases from J, leaving 22 bases between. Germline V gives CDR1 SQVTM, CDR2 ANQGSEA. The CDR3 length is 15 residues. In DNA form, the CDR3 reads TGCAGCGTGGGAATGGCCGGGGCCGCGGGTACTGAAGCTTTCTTT. It translates to CSVGMAGAAGTEAFF.

V gene TRBV6-5 combines with J gene TRBJ1-1; 9 bases are shared with TRBD1. V lost 4 bases and J lost 5; bases outside the gene matches: 8. The CDR3 runs to 15 residues. Germline loops: CDR1 MNHEY, CDR2 SVGAGI. The CDR3 loop is CASSSPGQGLTEAFF. The CDR3 DNA sequence: TGTGCCAGCAGTTCCCCGGGACAGGGTTTGACTGAAGCTTTCTTT.

This rearrangement joins TRBV18 to TRBJ1-6, with a possible D match to TRBD1 (5 bases). Germline V CDR1 and CDR2: KGHSH, LQKENI. CDR3 length equals 15 residues. Trimming stripped 3 bases from V and 10 bases from J, with 16 bases between. The CDR3 sequence is CASSPGPPRSSPLHF. The CDR3 region has the DNA TGTGCCAGCTCACCGGGACCGCCGCGGTCGTCACCCCTCCACTTT.